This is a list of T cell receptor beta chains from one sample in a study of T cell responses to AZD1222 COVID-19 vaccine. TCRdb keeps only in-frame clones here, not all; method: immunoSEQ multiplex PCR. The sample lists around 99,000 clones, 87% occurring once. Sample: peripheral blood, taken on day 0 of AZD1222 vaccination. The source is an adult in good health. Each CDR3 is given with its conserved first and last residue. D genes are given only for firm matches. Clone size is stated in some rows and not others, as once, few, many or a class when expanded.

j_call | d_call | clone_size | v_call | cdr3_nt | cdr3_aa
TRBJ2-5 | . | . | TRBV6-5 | TGTGCCAGCACCAATCAGGGGCCCGGAGAGACCCAGTACTTC | CASTNQGPGETQYF
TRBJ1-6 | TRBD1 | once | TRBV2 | TGTGCCAGCAGCCTAGGTGGACAGGGTCTAAATTCACCCCTCCACTTT | CASSLGGQGLNSPLHF
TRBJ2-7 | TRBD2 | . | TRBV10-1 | TGCGCCAGCAGTGAGTCGGGACTAGCGGGAGCGGACGAGCAGTACTTC | CASSESGLAGADEQYF
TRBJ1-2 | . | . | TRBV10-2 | TGCGCCAGCAGTGAGTCCCGGACGGATGGCTACACCTTC | CASSESRTDGYTF
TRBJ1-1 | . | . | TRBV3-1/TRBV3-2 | TGTGCCAGCAGCCACTGGGCGAACACTGAAGCTTTCTTT | CASSHWANTEAFF
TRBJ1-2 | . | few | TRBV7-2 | TGTGCCAGCAGCTTAGGAGGCGGACTAGCTAATGGCTACACCTTC | CASSLGGGLANGYTF
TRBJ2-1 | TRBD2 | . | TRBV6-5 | TGTGCCAGCAGACATGCGGGGGGGCGGGATGAGCAGTTCTTC | CASRHAGGRDEQFF
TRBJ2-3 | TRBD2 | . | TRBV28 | TGTGCCAGCAGTTTGACTAGCGGGGTCGCAGATACGCAGTATTTT | CASSLTSGVADTQYF
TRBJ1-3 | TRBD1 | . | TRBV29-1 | TGCAGCGTTCTCCCCGGGACAGCTGGAAACACCATATATTTT | CSVLPGTAGNTIYF
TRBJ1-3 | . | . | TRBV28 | TGTGCCAGGACAAAGGGGGGAAACACCATATATTTT | CARTKGGNTIYF
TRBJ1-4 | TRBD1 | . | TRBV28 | TGTGCCAGCAGTCGACAGGGGATGGCTAATGAAAAACTGTTTTTT | CASSRQGMANEKLFF
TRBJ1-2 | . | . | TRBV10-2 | TGCGCCAGCAGCTCACCGAGGGGGTATGGCTACACCTTC | CASSSPRGYGYTF
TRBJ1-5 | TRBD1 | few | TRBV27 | TGTGCCAGCAGTTTAACGACAGGGGGCCAGCCCCAGCATTTT | CASSLTTGGQPQHF
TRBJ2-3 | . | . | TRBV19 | TGTGCCAGTAGTATAACTCGGGGAGTTACGCAGTATTTT | CASSITRGVTQYF
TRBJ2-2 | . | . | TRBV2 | TGTGCCAGCGGCGACCTAACGGGGTCCGGGGAGCTGTTTTTT | CASGDLTGSGELFF
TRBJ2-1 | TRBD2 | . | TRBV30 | TGTGCCTGTCAGACTAGCGAACGGGGATACAATGAGCAGTTCTTC | CACQTSERGYNEQFF
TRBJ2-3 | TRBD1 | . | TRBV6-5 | TGTGCCAGCGGACTCGGGACAGGAGTGGATACGCAGTATTTT | CASGLGTGVDTQYF
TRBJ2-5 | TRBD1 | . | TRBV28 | TGTGCCAGCAGTTCCTCGGGGACAGGAGAGACCCAGTACTTC | CASSSSGTGETQYF
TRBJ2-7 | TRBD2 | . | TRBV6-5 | TGTGCCAGCGCTAGCGGGACTAGCCGTTACGAGCAGTACTTC | CASASGTSRYEQYF
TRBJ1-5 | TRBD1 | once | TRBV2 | TGTGCCAGCAGATCACAGGGGGGAGGCAATCAGCCCCAGCATTTT | CASRSQGGGNQPQHF
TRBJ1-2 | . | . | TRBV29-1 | TGCAGCGTTGAAGATATTGAGCGGGGATATGGCTACACCTTC | CSVEDIERGYGYTF
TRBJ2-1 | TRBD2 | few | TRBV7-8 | TGTGCCAGCAGCTCACGTGGGGGGGGCTCCTACAATGAGCAGTTCTTC | CASSSRGGGSYNEQFF
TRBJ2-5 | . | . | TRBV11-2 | TGTGCCAGCAGCTTATTGAGAGGGGGGCTCGTGGAGACCCAGTACTTC | CASSLLRGGLVETQYF
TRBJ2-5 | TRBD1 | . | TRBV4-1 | TGCGCCAGCTCGGGCAGGGGGCTCCTAGAGACCCAGTACTTC | CASSGRGLLETQYF
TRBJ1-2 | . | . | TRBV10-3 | TGTGCCATCAGTGCGACGCAGGGGAACTATGGCTACACCTTC | CAISATQGNYGYTF
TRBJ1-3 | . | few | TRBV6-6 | TGTGCCAGCGACGCGGGGTCTGGAAACACCATATATTTT | CASDAGSGNTIYF
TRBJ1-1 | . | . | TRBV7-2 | TGTGCCAGCAGCTTATCGGGCAGGGTGGTTCAAGACGCTTTCTTT | CASSLSGRVVQDAFF
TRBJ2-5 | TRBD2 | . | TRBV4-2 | TGTGCCAGCAGCCAAGTCCGAGCGGGGGCCCAAGAGACCCAGTACTTC | CASSQVRAGAQETQYF
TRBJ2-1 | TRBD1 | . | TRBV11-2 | TGTGCCAGCAGCTTTCCGCCGACAGGGATACACAATGAGCAGTTCTTC | CASSFPPTGIHNEQFF